The TCR beta chain described here comes from a study of blood T cells in healthy people across ages (dated by TCRdb to the mid-2010s). Study-level background: In model experiments, roughly one uniquely barcoded TCR beta cDNA molecule per two T cells was captured by template switching. Using deep sequencing normalized with unique cDNA molecular identifiers, the study measured how TCR beta repertoire diversity changes with age. Donors were grouped into four age groups: young (average approximately 15 years), middle-aged (about 40), aged (approximately 67) and long-lived (over 80). To avoid experimental bias, donors of different ages were randomly spread across the sequencing lanes. The study analyzed two additional independent replicas of 1 million unique cDNA reads from the same blood draw for two donors, one aged 18 to 29 and one aged 80 or older.

V and J are trimmed by 6 bases and 1 base, and the gene matches miss 6 bases of the junction. CDR1 and CDR2, looked up from the germline V gene (reference sequence), are DFQATT and SNEGSKA. Inclusive of the bounding cysteine and phenylalanine, the CDR3 is 14 residues long. Only the CDR3 part of the read is kept: 42 bases, read in frame from the first base. Library method: 5' RACE. For sequencing, an Illumina HiSeq 2500 was employed. The second PCR ran for about 7 to 11 cycles and used a J-beta primer mix along with a sample-barcoded 5' primer. Each TCR beta cDNA molecule received a unique molecular identifier from a template-switch 5' adaptor carrying 12 random nucleotides. Each sample yielded at least 2.5 million CDR3-containing paired-end reads. First-strand cDNA synthesis was performed from all RNA using the Mint cDNA synthesis kit, with priming by a TRBC-specific oligonucleotide. Following uracil-DNA glycosylase treatment, all cDNA underwent a first 18-cycle PCR with the universal primers M1SS and BC2_uni_R. The authors processed their data as follows. Normalization of each sample was performed by random selection of 1 million high-quality reads, each carrying a distinct molecular identifier. Reads sharing molecular identifiers were discarded rather than binned into consensus sequences. CDR3 identification, clonotype clustering and error correction used MiTCR with a Q25 quality threshold and the strictest error-elimination algorithm. A nonparametric unseen species model with Euler transformation was used to estimate a lower bound on total TCR beta diversity. TCRdb reanalyzed the raw reads on its own, using fastp at Q25 for trimming and MiXCR for clone calling, and kept in-frame beta chains. One record per CDR3 amino acid sequence lists the most common genes and DNA. TCRdb, not the original authors, processed these V and J calls. This sample comprises about 1,000,000 distinct CDR3 sequences, under 45% of them detected only once. The ten top clones hold 15% to 20% of the sample.

Worth noting for this clonotype: There is no known antigen for this receptor. No base quality values were provided; no much bigger clone lies one nucleotide off.

Points the paper makes about the study in general: Since profiling was done on bulk unsorted PBMCs, naive and antigen-experienced compartments could not be conclusively compared. As age increased, observed TCR beta diversity per million T cells dropped in a roughly linear way, and a significant reduction was already evident by age roughly 36. Observed TCR beta diversity correlated strongly with the percentage of naive T cells measured by flow cytometry. Donor CMV infection status was unknown, potentially confounding age-related changes in expanded clonotypes. Compared with the aged group, more naive CD4+ T cells, fewer expanded clones and increased TCR diversity were shown by the long-lived group, suggesting age selection. Estimates of total diversity based on one million sequenced T cells were considered lower bounds and underestimates.

The roughly 37 donors, aged 6 to 90 years, were systemically healthy Caucasian individuals from Russia. Each donor gave about 9.7 milliliters of peripheral blood, drawn into EDTA-treated Vacutainer tubes. Ficoll-Paque density-gradient centrifugation was used to isolate PBMCs, with at least 6.5 million obtained per sample. Total RNA was extracted from PBMCs with Trizol reagent, with at least 6 micrograms obtained per sample. For every donor, flow cytometry on a PBMC aliquot measured the percentage of naive CD45RAhigh/CD27high T cells. Specimen: blood. Here the chain combines TRBV20-1 and TRBJ2-5; a stretch of 9 junction bases matches TRBD2. The receptor's source is a woman aged 55-75 years in good health. The CDR3 region reads CSAVSGRGQETQYF. In nucleotide form, the sequence is TGCAGTGCCGTTAGCGGGAGAGGCCAAGAGACCCAGTACTTC.